These T cell receptor beta chains were read from a single sample in a study of identical twins. TCRdb passed the 5' RACE reads through MiXCR, listing each CDR3 protein once. The top ten hold around 9.5% of the sample, which has under 300,000 distinct CDR3 sequences, more than 12% seen once. Sequenced sample: memory (CD45RO+) T cells sorted from blood. These receptors came from a woman younger than 35 in good health. Both conserved end residues are part of each CDR3. Each record gives: V gene, clone size, D gene, J gene, CDR3 DNA, CDR3 protein. The D gene is left open where the match is weak. Part of the rows lack a size; the others show once, few, many or a class for expanded clones.

TRBV10-2	.	TRBD1	TRBJ1-2	TGCGCCAGCAGCACCGGGACAGGGGAGTATGGCTACACCTTC	CASSTGTGEYGYTF
TRBV24-1	many	.	TRBJ2-5	TGTGCCACCAGTGATTCGTATGGCACTCAAGAGACCCAGTACTTC	CATSDSYGTQETQYF
TRBV12-3/TRBV12-4	few	.	TRBJ2-4	TGTGCCAGCAGTTTAATATATCTAGAGGGCATTCAGTACTTC	CASSLIYLEGIQYF
TRBV12-3/TRBV12-4	few	.	TRBJ1-5	TGTGCCAGCAGTTATCGGCAGCCCCAGCATTTT	CASSYRQPQHF
TRBV3-1	few	.	TRBJ1-5	TGTGCCAGCAGCCAACTTAGGGGCCACAATCAGCCCCAGCATTTT	CASSQLRGHNQPQHF
TRBV7-7	many	.	TRBJ2-5	TGTGCCAGCAGCTTAGTAGGGGGGAAGGCGACCCAGTACTTC	CASSLVGGKATQYF
TRBV20-1	.	.	TRBJ1-2	TGCAGTGCTAGAGCAGCGGGCCATGGCTACACCTTC	CSARAAGHGYTF
TRBV7-2	few	TRBD1	TRBJ1-2	TGTGCCAGCAGTCGGGACAGGGGGTTCCATGGCTACACCTTC	CASSRDRGFHGYTF
TRBV27	.	.	TRBJ2-5	TGTGCCAGCAGTCCCCCGGCCTCACGGACCCAGTACTTC	CASSPPASRTQYF
TRBV6-1	few	TRBD2	TRBJ2-1	TGTGCCAGCAGCCCGCGTTCAGTAGCGGGTTACAATGAGCAGTTCTTC	CASSPRSVAGYNEQFF
TRBV20-1	.	TRBD1	TRBJ2-1	TGCAGTGCTAGAGGTACCTGGACAGGGGTCAATGAGCAGTTCTTC	CSARGTWTGVNEQFF
TRBV5-1	.	.	TRBJ1-1	TGCGCCAGCAGCAAAGGACGGACTATCATGAACACTGAAGCTTTCTTT	CASSKGRTIMNTEAFF
TRBV12-3/TRBV12-4	.	.	TRBJ1-2	TGTGCCAGCAGTTTTTTGGGTGTTAGTGGCTACACCTTC	CASSFLGVSGYTF
TRBV11-2	few	.	TRBJ2-7	TGTGCCAGCAGCTTAGTTTCTGCGGCTCGGAGGGAGCAGTACTTC	CASSLVSAARREQYF
TRBV5-5	.	.	TRBJ2-3	TGTGCCAGCGGCTTGGAATTGGAAACTACGCAGTATTTT	CASGLELETTQYF
TRBV12-3/TRBV12-4	few	TRBD1	TRBJ2-5	TGTGCCAGCAGCCGCCGAACAGGGGGCCTCCAAGAGACCCAGTACTTC	CASSRRTGGLQETQYF
TRBV7-3	.	.	TRBJ1-1	TGTGCCAGCAGCTTGAACACCCTGGGCACTGAAGCTTTCTTT	CASSLNTLGTEAFF
TRBV20-1	.	.	TRBJ2-7	TGCAGTGCTATACCAAACAGCTACGAGCAGTACTTC	CSAIPNSYEQYF
TRBV19	few	.	TRBJ1-6	TGTGCCAGTGGGAAGGTCGCCGATTCACCCCTCCACTTT	CASGKVADSPLHF
TRBV2	.	.	TRBJ2-3	TGTGCCACATTAGCAGGGACTTTCACAGGTACGCAGTATTTT	CATLAGTFTGTQYF
TRBV10-3	.	.	TRBJ1-5	TGTGCCATCAGTGATTCCGCCGGGCAGCCCCAGCATTTT	CAISDSAGQPQHF
TRBV6-1	.	.	TRBJ1-1	TGTGCCAGCATCGGAGGGACGCTGAACACTGAAGCTTTCTTT	CASIGGTLNTEAFF
TRBV6-2/TRBV6-3	.	TRBD2	TRBJ2-3	TGTGCCAGCCTCCCAGGGCGGGAGTTAAGAGATACGCAGTATTTT	CASLPGRELRDTQYF
TRBV20-1	many	.	TRBJ2-1	TGCAGTGCTACTGCGGGACTCCGCAATGAGCAGTTCTTC	CSATAGLRNEQFF
TRBV5-1	few	TRBD2	TRBJ2-3	TGCGCCAGCAGCCGATCATTAGCGGGGACAGATACGCAGTATTTT	CASSRSLAGTDTQYF
TRBV20-1	once	.	TRBJ1-5	TGCAGTGCAGGGCCGTCGGGGCAGCCCCAGCATTTT	CSAGPSGQPQHF
TRBV7-9	many	.	TRBJ2-3	TGTGCCAGCAGGCGCCAAACAGATACGCAGTATTTT	CASRRQTDTQYF
TRBV3-1	.	TRBD1	TRBJ2-1	TGTGCCAGCAGCAAAGACAGGGGTCCACGGAATGAGCAGTTCTTC	CASSKDRGPRNEQFF
TRBV25-1	few	TRBD2	TRBJ2-1	TGTGCCAGCAGTGAGTCGCGCGGGGGGTGGGATGAGCAGTTCTTC	CASSESRGGWDEQFF
TRBV19	few	TRBD2	TRBJ2-1	TGTGCCAGTAGCCCAACACCCGCATGGGCGGGAGGTGTGAATGAGCAGTTCTTC	CASSPTPAWAGGVNEQFF
TRBV20-1	few	.	TRBJ1-4	TGCAGTGCTAGAGATGTCGGGGGGCGGACTAATGAAAAACTGTTTTTT	CSARDVGGRTNEKLFF
TRBV29-1	many	.	TRBJ1-1	TGCAGCGTTGGGACAGTCGAAGCTTTCTTT	CSVGTVEAFF
TRBV12-3/TRBV12-4	many	TRBD1	TRBJ1-2	TGTGCCAGCAGTCCTCAGGGGGCTGGATATGGCTACACCTTC	CASSPQGAGYGYTF
TRBV6-1	many	.	TRBJ2-7	TGTGCCAGCAGCGGCCAATTCAGGAGGTCGATGACCGAGCAGTACTTC	CASSGQFRRSMTEQYF
TRBV5-1	few	.	TRBJ2-6	TGCGCCAGCAGCTTCAAAGCTCCTACTACCTCCCTATCTGGGGCCAACGTCCTGACTTTC	CASSFKAPTTSLSGANVLTF
TRBV7-3	.	.	TRBJ2-5	TGTGCCAGCAGCCGGGGGGCCTGGGAGACCCAGTACTTC	CASSRGAWETQYF
TRBV5-4	few	.	TRBJ2-1	TGTGCCAGCAGCTTGGCTGGGGAGAGGGGCAATGAGCAGTTCTTC	CASSLAGERGNEQFF
TRBV20-1	few	.	TRBJ2-3	TGCAGTGCTAGAGACCTGGCGGCGCCGAAAGATACGCAGTATTTT	CSARDLAAPKDTQYF
TRBV5-1	.	.	TRBJ2-1	TGCGCCAGCAGTCCCCCTCCCCCGAGACAGTGGAATGAGCAGTTCTTC	CASSPPPPRQWNEQFF
TRBV11-3	.	.	TRBJ2-1	TGTGCCAGCAGCTTTGACAGCTCCTACAATGAGCAGTTCTTC	CASSFDSSYNEQFF
TRBV5-1	.	TRBD2	TRBJ2-5	TGCGCCAGCAGCTTCCGTGGGGCTAGCGGGGGAGAGACCCAGTACTTC	CASSFRGASGGETQYF
TRBV10-3	.	TRBD1	TRBJ2-1	TGTGCCATCAGTATGAAAGACAGGGCCTACAATGAGCAGTTCTTC	CAISMKDRAYNEQFF
TRBV15	few	.	TRBJ2-2	TGTGCCACCAGCAGAGATCTCACCGGGGAGCTGTTTTTT	CATSRDLTGELFF
TRBV7-2	.	.	TRBJ2-7	TGTGCCAGCAGCTCCCGGGTGGGAAACTACGAGCAGTACTTC	CASSSRVGNYEQYF
TRBV15	.	.	TRBJ1-2	TGTGCCACCAGCCCAACAGGAGCCAACTATGGCTACACCTTC	CATSPTGANYGYTF
TRBV20-1	few	.	TRBJ2-1	TGCAGTGCTAGAGATATTGGCGGGAACGCGAATGAGCAGTTCTTC	CSARDIGGNANEQFF
TRBV5-1	few	.	TRBJ1-1	TGCGCCAGCAGCGGCCAGAACACTGAAGCTTTCTTT	CASSGQNTEAFF
TRBV11-3	.	TRBD2	TRBJ2-1	TGTGCCAGCAGCCGTAGCGGGGCGTACTCCTACAATGAGCAGTTCTTC	CASSRSGAYSYNEQFF
TRBV14	.	TRBD1	TRBJ2-7	TGTGCCAGCAGCAGGACAGGGGCCGAGCAGTACTTC	CASSRTGAEQYF
TRBV6-2/TRBV6-3	many	TRBD1	TRBJ2-5	TGTGCCAGCAGGCACGGACAGGTCGAGACCCAGTACTTC	CASRHGQVETQYF
TRBV12-3/TRBV12-4	.	.	TRBJ2-3	TGTGCCAGCAGTCCCCGGACCTCTTGGACAGATACGCAGTATTTT	CASSPRTSWTDTQYF
TRBV2	.	.	TRBJ2-2	TGTGCCAGCAGGGGGGATGCAAGGGAGCTGTTTTTT	CASRGDARELFF
TRBV3-1	few	TRBD1	TRBJ2-7	TGTGCCAGCAGCCTCCGGACAGGGCACTACGAGCAGTACTTC	CASSLRTGHYEQYF
TRBV18	few	.	TRBJ2-5	TGTGCCAGCTCAAGGACAGAAGAGACCCAGTACTTC	CASSRTEETQYF